The 16 T cell receptor beta chains below all came from one sample that was sequenced in a study of cytomegalovirus exposure and HLA in healthy donors. Vbeta (60) and Jbeta (13) primers were used in the PCR. Libraries were prepared by immunoSEQ multiplex PCR; TCRdb keeps only in-frame clonotypes and omits some of them. Found here are 50,000 or so clones, 82% of them singletons; the top ten hold 2.5% to 3.5%. Sequencing was done on a sample of PBMCs. These receptors were taken from a woman under 30 in good health and CMV-seronegative.

This clone has a single count. Here the CDR3 reads CASTSSGVTDTQYF. The CDR3, as DNA: TGTGCCAGCACTTCGAGCGGAGTCACAGATACGCAGTATTTT. This chain joins TRBV28 and TRBJ2-3, with D possibly matching TRBD2 (5 bases). The CDR3 length is 14 residues. V lost 7 bases, J lost 2 bases, and 13 bases lay in between. CDR1 is MDHEN and CDR2 is SYDVKM in the germline V gene.

The rearrangement joins TRBV6-4 to TRBJ2-3, with a tentative D call TRBD1 (6 bases). The CDR3 loop spans 15 amino acids. V lost 3 bases and J 1 base, leaving 11 bases between the germline ends. From germline, CDR1 is MRHNA and CDR2 SNTAGT. In nucleotides, the CDR3 is TGTGCCAGCAGTGATCTGAAGGGGGGCACAGATACGCAGTATTTT. Protein: CASSDLKGGTDTQYF.

This chain connects TRBV25-1 to TRBJ1-1; TRBD1 is a possible D gene (6 bases). The germline CDR1 and CDR2 sequences are MGHDK and SYGVNS. Deletions cut 6 bases from V and 2 bases from J, with 16 bases between. CDR3 size: 15 residues. The CDR3 loop reads CASRATGQINTEAFF. In DNA, the CDR3 is TGTGCCAGCAGGGCCACAGGGCAGATAAACACTGAAGCTTTCTTT.

This chain connects TRBV28 to TRBJ2-3; 7 bases are shared with TRBD2. This CDR3 has 14 amino acids. Germline assignment: CDR1 MDHEN and CDR2 SYDVKM. Losses at the gene ends were 6 bases for V and 2 bases for J; bases not matched to a gene: 5. CDR3 coding DNA: TGTGCCAGCAGCTTCAGACTAGCCACAGATACGCAGTATTTT. It translates to CASSFRLATDTQYF.

This chain connects TRBV29-1 to TRBJ2-2; D gene ambiguous. This CDR3 is 13 amino acids long. The germline CDR1 and CDR2 sequences are SQVTM and ANQGSEA. V lost 2 bases and J lost 5, with 9 bases in between. CDR3 sequence reads: CSVELVGTGELFF. The CDR3 DNA follows: TGCAGCGTTGAATTGGTCGGGACCGGGGAGCTGTTTTTT.

J is TRBJ2-7 and V is TRBV10-1, with 8 bases identical to TRBD1. From germline, CDR1 is WNHNN and CDR2 SYGVQD (reference sequence). The CDR3 is 13 residues long. V was clipped by 8 bases and J by 5 bases; unmatched bases: 8. CDR3 bases: TGCGCCAGCCAGGGGCAGGGGGCGAACGAGCAGTACTTC. Its translation: CASQGQGANEQYF.

For the CDR3, the DNA is TGTGCCAGCAGCCCTACAGGGGACACCGGGGAGCTGTTTTTT. Translation gives CASSPTGDTGELFF. This chain uses TRBV6-4 with TRBJ2-2; 7 bases are a match to TRBD1. The CDR3 totals 14 residues. V trimming: 6 bases; J trimming: 3 bases; junction bases outside the gene matches: 4. CDR1 is MRHNA, CDR2 SNTAGT, per germline.

This chain uses TRBV7-6 with TRBJ2-1, with a weak D call TRBD2 (6 bases). The V gene lost 1 base and the J gene lost 7 bases, with 11 bases spanning the gap. The CDR3 consists of 14 residues. Germline V lookup: CDR1 SGHVS, CDR2 FNYEAQ. This CDR3 reads CASSLEWRDNEQFF. Here the CDR3 DNA reads TGTGCCAGCAGCTTAGAGTGGCGGGATAATGAGCAGTTCTTC.

The chain is built from TRBV30 and TRBJ2-4; 9 bases line up with TRBD1. The CDR3 consists of 14 residues. The germline gives CDR1 GTSNPN, CDR2 SVGIG (reference sequence). J was trimmed by 8 bases and V by 7 bases; bases with no gene match: 12. In DNA, the CDR3 is TGTGCCTCGCATCGGGACAGGGCTCAACACATTCAGTACTTC. It translates to CASHRDRAQHIQYF.

The chain has TRBV6-1 and TRBJ2-5; unclear D gene. Trimming took off 3 bases at V and 1 base at J, with 15 bases between the two ends. Germline assignment: CDR1 MNHNS and CDR2 SASEGT. This CDR3 has 16 residues. Here the CDR3 reads CASSDPSLESQETQYF. The CDR3 region has the DNA TGTGCCAGCAGTGACCCCTCGTTGGAGTCCCAAGAGACCCAGTACTTC.

J is TRBJ1-4 and V is TRBV2; D remains unclear. CDR3 length equals 14 residues. Germline V gene data show CDR1 as SNHLY and CDR2 as FYNNEI. The ends were cut back, 6 bases at V and 14 bases at J, with 22 bases in the middle. CDR3 DNA sequence: TGTGCCAGCAGCCGTGCCACTCTGTATCGGTGGCTGTTTTTT. Its translation is CASSRATLYRWLFF.

This clone appeared a few times. The genes are TRBV27 and TRBJ2-7, with no clear D. Germline CDR1 reads MNHEY; CDR2 reads SMNVEV (reference sequence). The CDR3 runs to 14 residues. V was shortened by 8 bases and J by 0 bases, with 14 bases between the two germline ends. The CDR3 nucleotides are TGTGCCAGCGGGCCCGTTGAGAGCTCCTACGAGCAGTACTTC. Amino acids: CASGPVESSYEQYF.

The rearrangement uses TRBV19 and TRBJ2-7, with D hard to call. Germline CDR1 LNHDA, CDR2 SQIVND (reference sequence). V lost 11 bases, J lost 3 bases, and 11 bases lay in between. CDR3 length equals 11 residues. CDR3 in amino acids: CALDPLYEQYF. Here the CDR3 DNA reads TGTGCCTTAGATCCCCTCTACGAGCAGTACTTC.

This clone was counted once. The chain combines TRBV5-8 with TRBJ2-7, with D perhaps matching TRBD2 (5 bases). The CDR3 is 18 amino acids. CDR1 and CDR2 (germline): SGHTS, YDEGEE. Trimming removed 1 base at V and 0 bases at J, with 20 bases between. The CDR3 nucleotides read TGTGCCAGCAGCTTGCCCGCCGGGGTGCCGGTCCCCTCCTACGAGCAGTACTTC. It codes for CASSLPAGVPVPSYEQYF. Full variable domain (remainder filled in from reference TRBV5-8 and TRBJ2-7): EAGVTQSPTHLIKTRGQQATLRCSPISGHTSVYWYQQALGLGLQFLLWYDEGEERNRGNFPPRFSGRQFPNYSSELNVNALELEDSALYLCASSLPAGVPVPSYEQYFGPGTRLTVT.

The chain links TRBV10-3 to TRBJ2-1, with TRBD2 as a possible D gene (6 bases). This CDR3 region has 14 residues. With 4 bases removed from V and 8 bases from J, the gap between germline ends came to 15 bases. Looked up from germline, CDR1 is ENHRY and CDR2 is SYGVKD. CDR3 nucleotide sequence: TGTGCCATCAGTGCCCTAGCGAGTGGGGATGAGCAGTTCTTC. It yields the protein CAISALASGDEQFF.

This clone was detected a few times. The chain carries TRBV10-3 and TRBJ2-2; TRBD2 aligns across 11 bases. This CDR3 comprises 16 residues. V was clipped by 4 bases and J by 6 bases; unmatched bases: 7. Germline V gene lookup returns CDR1 ENHRY and CDR2 SYGVKD. The CDR3 spells CAISGVAGGSAGELFF. The CDR3 region has the DNA TGTGCCATCAGTGGAGTAGCGGGAGGGTCTGCCGGGGAGCTGTTTTTT.